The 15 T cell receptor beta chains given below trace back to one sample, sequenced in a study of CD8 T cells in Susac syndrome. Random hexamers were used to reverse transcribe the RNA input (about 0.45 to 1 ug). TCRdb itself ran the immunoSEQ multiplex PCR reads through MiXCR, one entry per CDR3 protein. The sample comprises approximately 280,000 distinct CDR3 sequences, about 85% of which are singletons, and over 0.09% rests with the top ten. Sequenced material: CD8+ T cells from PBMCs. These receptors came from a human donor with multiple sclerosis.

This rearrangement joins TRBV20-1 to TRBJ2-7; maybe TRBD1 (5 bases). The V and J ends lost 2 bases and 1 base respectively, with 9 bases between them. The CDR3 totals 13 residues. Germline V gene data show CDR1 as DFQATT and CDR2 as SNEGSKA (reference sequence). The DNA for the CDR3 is TGCAGTGCTAGAAAGGCAGGGTCCTACGAGCAGTACTTC. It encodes CSARKAGSYEQYF.

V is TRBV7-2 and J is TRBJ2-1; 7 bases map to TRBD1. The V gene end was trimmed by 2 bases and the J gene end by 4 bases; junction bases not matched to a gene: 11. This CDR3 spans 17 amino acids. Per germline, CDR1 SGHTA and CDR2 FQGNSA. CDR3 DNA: TGTGCCAGCAGCTTAAGGGCGAGGGGGCAATCGTACAATGAGCAGTTCTTC. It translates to CASSLRARGQSYNEQFF.

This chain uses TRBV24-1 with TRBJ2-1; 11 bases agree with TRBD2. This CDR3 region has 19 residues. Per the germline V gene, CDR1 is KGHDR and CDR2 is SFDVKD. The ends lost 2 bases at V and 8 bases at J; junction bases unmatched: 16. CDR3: CATSDSGTSGPGEIDEQFF. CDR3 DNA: TGTGCCACCAGTGATTCCGGGACTAGCGGACCAGGAGAGATCGATGAGCAGTTCTTC.

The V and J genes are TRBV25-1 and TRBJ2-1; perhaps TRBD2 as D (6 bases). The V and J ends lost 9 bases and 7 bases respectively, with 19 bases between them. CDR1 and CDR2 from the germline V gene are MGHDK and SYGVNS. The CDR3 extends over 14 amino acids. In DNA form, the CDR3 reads TGTGCCAGTGGGGGAGGAGGATATACAAATGAGCAGTTCTTC. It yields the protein CASGGGGYTNEQFF.

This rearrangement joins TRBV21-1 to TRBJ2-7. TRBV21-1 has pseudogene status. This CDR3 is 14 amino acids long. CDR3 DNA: TGTGCCAGCAATGCCCACAGAAACCCCTTCGAGCAGTACTTC. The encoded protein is CASNAHRNPFEQYF.

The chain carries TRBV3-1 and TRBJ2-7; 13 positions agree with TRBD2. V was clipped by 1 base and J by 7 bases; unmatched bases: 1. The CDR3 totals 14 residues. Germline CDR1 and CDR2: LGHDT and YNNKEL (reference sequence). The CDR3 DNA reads TGTGCCAGCAGCCAAGGGGGACTAGCGGGGGAGCAGTACTTC. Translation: CASSQGGLAGEQYF.

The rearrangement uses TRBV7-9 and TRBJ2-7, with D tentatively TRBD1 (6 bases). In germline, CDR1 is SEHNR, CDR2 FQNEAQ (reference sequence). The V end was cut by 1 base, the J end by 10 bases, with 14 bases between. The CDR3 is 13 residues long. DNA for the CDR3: TGTGCCAGCAGCTTAGGGACAGTCGAATTCCAGTACTTC. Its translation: CASSLGTVEFQYF.

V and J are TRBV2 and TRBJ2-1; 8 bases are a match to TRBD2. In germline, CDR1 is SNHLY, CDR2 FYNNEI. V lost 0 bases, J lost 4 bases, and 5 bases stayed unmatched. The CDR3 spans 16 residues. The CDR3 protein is CASSEALAGPYNEQFF. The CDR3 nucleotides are TGTGCCAGCAGTGAAGCTCTAGCGGGCCCTTACAATGAGCAGTTCTTC. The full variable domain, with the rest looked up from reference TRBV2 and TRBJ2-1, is EPEVTQTPSHQVTQMGQEVILRCVPISNHLYFYWYRQILGQKVEFLVSFYNNEISEKSEIFDDQFSVERPDGSNFTLKIRSTKLEDSAMYFCASSEALAGPYNEQFFGPGTRLTVL.

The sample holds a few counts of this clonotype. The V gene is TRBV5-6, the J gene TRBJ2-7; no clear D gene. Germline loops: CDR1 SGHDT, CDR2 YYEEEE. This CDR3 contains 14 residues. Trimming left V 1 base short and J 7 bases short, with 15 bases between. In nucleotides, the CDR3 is TGTGCCAGCAGCTTGAACGCACCGCTGAGGGAGCAGTACTTC. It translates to CASSLNAPLREQYF.

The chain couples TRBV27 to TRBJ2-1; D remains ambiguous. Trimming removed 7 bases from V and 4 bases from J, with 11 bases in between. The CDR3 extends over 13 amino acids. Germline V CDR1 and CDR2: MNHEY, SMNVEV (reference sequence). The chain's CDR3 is CASTSVWYNEQFF. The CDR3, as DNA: TGTGCCAGCACCTCCGTTTGGTACAATGAGCAGTTCTTC.

Here the CDR3 DNA reads TGTGCCAGCAGTTTATCGCCGGGGACTAGCTCCTACAATGAGCAGTTCTTC. Translating it yields CASSLSPGTSSYNEQFF. This chain connects TRBV27 to TRBJ2-1; 8 bases agree with TRBD2. The CDR3 contains 17 residues. Trimming took 0 bases from V and 0 from J; bases not matched to a gene: 4. Germline values: CDR1 MNHEY, CDR2 SMNVEV (reference sequence).

The CDR3 DNA is TGTGCCAGCAGCCAAAAAAAGGGACAGGGACTAGCGGACAGGAAGGGTTCAGATACGCAGTATTTT. Its protein is CASSQKKGQGLADRKGSDTQYF. The chain links TRBV4-2 to TRBJ2-3, with 11 bases identical to TRBD2. Trimming cost V 2 bases and J 4 bases; bases outside gene matches: 23. The CDR3 extends over 22 amino acids. CDR1 is LGHNA and CDR2 is YNFKEQ in the germline V gene.

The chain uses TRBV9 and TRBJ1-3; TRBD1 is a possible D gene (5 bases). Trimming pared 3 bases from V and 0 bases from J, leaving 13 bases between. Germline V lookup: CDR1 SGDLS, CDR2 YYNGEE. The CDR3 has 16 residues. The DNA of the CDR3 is TGTGCCAGCAGCGCAATGAGGGGTAGCTCTGGAAACACCATATATTTT. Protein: CASSAMRGSSGNTIYF.

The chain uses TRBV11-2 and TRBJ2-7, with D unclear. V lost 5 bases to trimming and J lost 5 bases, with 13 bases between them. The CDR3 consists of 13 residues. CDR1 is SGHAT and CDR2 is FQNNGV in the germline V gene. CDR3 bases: TGTGCCAGCAGCACTTCGGCGAGGCACGAGCAGTACTTC. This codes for CASSTSARHEQYF.

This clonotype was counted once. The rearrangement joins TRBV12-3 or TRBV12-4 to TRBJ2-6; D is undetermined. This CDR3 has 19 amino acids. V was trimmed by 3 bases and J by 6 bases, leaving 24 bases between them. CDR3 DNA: TGTGCCAGCAGTTTGGAATATCTTCCTGTTTTTCTGACGGCCAACGTCCTGACTTTC. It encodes CASSLEYLPVFLTANVLTF.